The 10 T cell receptor beta chains given below trace back to one sample, sequenced in a study of spatial heterogeneity in lung cancer. Specified time point: blood at routine non-recurrence follow-up after resection. From tumor, nontumor lung or frozen PBMC, whole RNA was taken unsorted for sequencing. TCRdb reanalysed the 5' RACE reads using MiXCR and keeps one entry per CDR3 protein. The sample holds tens of thousands of distinct CDR3 sequences, roughly 5.5% seen once. Sequenced material: PBMCs, taken at follow-up. Source of these receptors: a male donor with early-stage non-small cell lung cancer.

The chain carries TRBV6-5 and TRBJ2-1, with TRBD1 identical over 7 bases. With 6 bases clipped from V and 9 bases from J, the junction kept 8 bases outside the gene matches. This CDR3 is 13 amino acids long. Germline assignment: CDR1 MNHEY and CDR2 SVGAGI. The DNA for the CDR3 is TGTGCCAGCAGCTCCGACAGGGTCTCTGAGCAGTTCTTC. It encodes CASSSDRVSEQFF.

This chain links TRBV7-3 with TRBJ2-1; tentatively, D is TRBD1 (5 bases). The V and J ends lost 5 bases and 4 bases respectively, with 12 bases between them. Germline loops: CDR1 SGHTA, CDR2 FQGTGA. The CDR3 runs to 14 residues. The CDR3 sequence: CASSPGRAYNEQFF. The CDR3 bases are TGTGCCAGCAGCCCCGGCAGGGCATACAATGAGCAGTTCTTC.

This clonotype was counted ten times or more. This rearrangement joins TRBV28 to TRBJ2-1; D remains unclear. Trimming removed 2 bases from V and 7 bases from J, with 0 bases in between. CDR1 and CDR2 from the germline V gene are MDHEN and SYDVKM. The CDR3 loop spans 10 amino acids. In DNA, the CDR3 is TGTGCCAGCAGTTTAAATGAGCAGTTCTTC. Its translation: CASSLNEQFF.

Only a few counts were recorded for this clonotype. The V and J genes are TRBV6-6 and TRBJ1-3; D gene uncertain. Germline V CDR1 and CDR2: MNHNY, SVGAGI (reference sequence). The ends were cut back, 6 bases at V and 0 bases at J, with 12 bases in the middle. CDR3 length: 15 amino acids. The CDR3, as DNA: TGTGCCAGCAGACTCGACGGGAGCTCTGGAAACACCATATATTTT. Encoded protein: CASRLDGSSGNTIYF.

J is TRBJ2-5 and V is TRBV6-5, with D possibly matching TRBD2 (5 bases). The CDR3 sequence is 13 residues long. V lost 2 bases and J 5 bases, leaving 9 bases between the germline ends. Germline-derived CDR1 and CDR2 are MNHEY and SVGAGI. CDR3 nucleotide sequence: TGTGCCAGCAGTTACGGCCGAGGGGAGACCCAGTACTTC. It specifies CASSYGRGETQYF.

A few counts support this clonotype. V usage is TRBV7-2 and J usage is TRBJ1-1, with D uncertain. Trimming pared 1 base from V and 1 base from J, leaving 7 bases between. Germline values: CDR1 SGHTA, CDR2 FQGNSA. The CDR3 extends over 14 amino acids. CDR3 protein: CASSLGAANTEAFF. For the CDR3, the DNA is TGTGCCAGCAGCTTAGGGGCAGCGAACACTGAAGCTTTCTTT.

In its sample, this clonotype was seen many times. The chain is built from TRBV5-4 and TRBJ2-2; D gene uncertain. V gave up 5 bases and J gave up 1 base, with 6 bases separating them. Germline values: CDR1 SGHNT, CDR2 YYREEE (reference sequence). There are 13 residues in the CDR3. Here the CDR3 DNA reads TGTGCCAGCAGTCCCAGGAACACCGGGGAGCTGTTTTTT. Translating gives CASSPRNTGELFF.

This clonotype came up many times. The V and J genes are TRBV4-3 and TRBJ2-2, with D perhaps matching TRBD1 or TRBD2 (5 bases each). V was cut by 3 bases and J by 3 bases, with 5 bases left in between. CDR1 and CDR2 (germline): LGHNA, YSLEER. The CDR3 loop spans 13 amino acids. The CDR3 here is CASSQGHTGELFF. CDR3 sequence (DNA): TGCGCCAGCAGCCAGGGACACACCGGGGAGCTGTTTTTT.

This clonotype was seen repeatedly, ten times or more. This chain links TRBV11-3 with TRBJ2-7, with 9 bases identical to TRBD2. The trim removed 4 bases at V and 7 bases at J, leaving 5 bases unmatched. There are 13 residues in the CDR3. Germline CDR1 and CDR2: SGHNT and YENEEA. The CDR3 is CASSWGLAREQYV. The DNA of the CDR3 is TGTGCCAGCAGCTGGGGACTAGCTCGGGAGCAGTACGTC.

The sample holds a few counts of this clonotype. V gene TRBV9 combines with J gene TRBJ1-1; 8 bases line up with TRBD1. V lost 4 bases to trimming and J lost 3 bases; unmatched junction nucleotides: 17. Germline CDR1 and CDR2: SGDLS and YYNGEE. This CDR3 comprises 18 residues. The CDR3 nucleotides read TGTGCCAGCAGCCCCCGGTCGGGGCAGGGGGCGTCGGACACTGAAGCTTTCTTT. Its translation: CASSPRSGQGASDTEAFF.